Each of the 13 T cell receptor beta chains below was sequenced from the same sample in a study of T cells in Graves' hyperthyroidism and ophthalmopathy. The TCR beta CDR3 regions underwent amplification using RNA transcripts as the source. Using the HTBI primer set, a first-round RT-PCR was run on the TCR CDR3. Each CDR3 protein gets one entry after TCRdb re-called the multiplex PCR reads with MiXCR. The table records approximately 510,000 distinct CDR3 sequences, around 20% of them present only once. Material: blood. The receptor set was obtained from a young man with Graves' hyperthyroidism.

This clonotype was seen many times. The V and J genes are TRBV6-5 and TRBJ1-1; D gene ambiguous. The CDR3 contains 15 residues. V lost 2 bases and J lost 4, with 14 bases in between. CDR1 MNHEY and CDR2 SVGAGI come from the germline V gene. The CDR3 bases are TGTGCCAGCAGTTACATGGGTACGGGAGGCACTGAAGCTTTCTTT. This sequence encodes CASSYMGTGGTEAFF.

The chain has TRBV12-3 or TRBV12-4 and TRBJ2-7; possibly TRBD1 for D (5 bases). The V end lost 1 base, the J end lost 2 bases, and 9 bases lay between the germline ends. The CDR3 has 14 residues. The CDR3 bases are TGTGCCAGCAGTTTAGGACAGAGTGCCTACGAGCAGTACTTC. Protein product: CASSLGQSAYEQYF.

Ten or more counts support this clonotype. V is TRBV19 and J is TRBJ2-7; the D call may be TRBD1 or TRBD2 (6 bases each). This CDR3 region has 14 residues. V was clipped by 9 bases and J by 6 bases, with 21 bases between them. The germline V gene encodes CDR1 LNHDA and CDR2 SQIVND (reference sequence). The CDR3 spells CASPGRGIGGEQYF. The CDR3 region has the DNA TGTGCCAGCCCTGGTCGGGGGATAGGGGGCGAGCAGTACTTC.

The V and J genes are TRBV6-5 and TRBJ2-5, with D possibly matching TRBD2 (5 bases). The V gene lost 4 bases and the J gene lost 1 base, with 10 bases spanning the gap. The germline V gene has CDR1 MNHEY and CDR2 SVGAGI. This CDR3 has 14 residues. CDR3 amino acids: CASSLPGFQETQYF. CDR3 DNA: TGTGCCAGCAGTTTACCGGGGTTCCAAGAGACCCAGTACTTC.

This clonotype was detected many times. V gene TRBV2 combines with J gene TRBJ1-1, with D unclear. The CDR3 has 13 residues. Germline V CDR1 and CDR2: SNHLY, FYNNEI. Between the trimmed V and J ends, which lost 8 bases and 4 bases, there was a span of 14 bases. The CDR3 here is CASAIRRVTEAFF. Written as DNA, the CDR3 is TGTGCCAGCGCCATTCGAAGGGTCACTGAAGCTTTCTTT.

The chain joins TRBV20-1 to TRBJ2-2, with 9 bases aligning to TRBD1. CDR3 size: 14 residues. V lost 3 bases and J lost 6; bases outside the gene matches: 5. Germline CDR1 reads DFQATT; CDR2 reads SNEGSKA (reference sequence). The CDR3 region is CSASGTGISGELFF. The CDR3 DNA sequence: TGCAGTGCTAGCGGGACAGGGATTTCCGGGGAGCTGTTTTTT.

This clonotype was observed many times. This chain links TRBV20-1 with TRBJ1-2, with D possibly TRBD1 on 6 matching bases. CDR3 length equals 12 residues. V shed 3 bases and J shed 8 bases, with 13 bases lying between them. Germline V gives CDR1 DFQATT, CDR2 SNEGSKA (reference sequence). The CDR3 sequence is CSASSGGRGYTF. The CDR3 coding sequence is TGCAGTGCTAGTTCTGGGGGCAGAGGCTACACCTTC.

This clonotype was counted only a few times. CDR3 region: CASSHLLGRRGYTF. The CDR3, as DNA: TGCGCCAGCAGCCATTTGCTTGGGAGGCGCGGCTACACCTTC. The chain has TRBV4-1 and TRBJ1-2; D ambiguous. Germline assignment: CDR1 MGHRA and CDR2 YSYEKL. The length of the CDR3 is 14 residues. The germline V and J ends were trimmed by 3 bases and 8 bases, with 16 bases remaining between them.

This clonotype turned up a few times. The genes are TRBV29-1 and TRBJ2-2; no firm D call. CDR1 and CDR2 from the germline V gene are SQVTM and ANQGSEA. The CDR3 has 13 residues. Deletions cut 6 bases from V and 6 bases from J, with 14 bases between. CDR3: CSVTSRAPGELFF. The CDR3 DNA follows: TGCAGCGTCACGTCTAGGGCCCCCGGGGAGCTGTTTTTT.

This clonotype was found a few times. V and J are TRBV6-1 and TRBJ2-7; 7 nucleotides align to TRBD2. With 5 bases clipped from V and 6 bases from J, the junction kept 16 bases outside the gene matches. CDR1 and CDR2 from the germline V gene are MNHNS and SASEGT. There are 16 residues in the CDR3. The CDR3 nucleotides are TGTGCCAGCAGTAGACTAGCCGGGGAGGGAGGTAGCGAGCAGTACTTC. Translation: CASSRLAGEGGSEQYF.

This clonotype has more than one count but fewer than ten. A much larger clone sits a single nucleotide away, making a read error possible. The rearrangement links TRBV5-1 to TRBJ1-1, with D hard to call. Germline CDR1 reads SGHRS; CDR2 reads YFSETQ. The length of the CDR3 is 15 residues. The CDR3 sequence: CANSLKEGLNTEAFF. CDR3 DNA: TGCGCCAACAGCTTGAAGGAGGGATTGAACACTGAAGCTTTCTTT.

Regarding this clonotype: Germline is not matched at one junction end, which may reflect a read error. This chain connects TRBV6-4 to TRBJ1-5; 7 bases agree with TRBD1. This CDR3 spans 15 amino acids. Germline assignment: CDR1 MRHNA and CDR2 SNTAGT. CDR3 region: CASSYSGTANQPQHF. CDR3 sequence (DNA): TGTGCCAGCAGTTACTCCGGGACAGCTAATCAGCCCCAGCATTTT.

This clonotype was counted between two and nine times. The CDR3 nucleotides are TGCAGTGGCCACCCGGGGATCGGTCAGCCCCAGCATTTT. Protein product: CSGHPGIGQPQHF. The chain recombines TRBV20-1 with TRBJ1-5; D remains ambiguous. The V gene's germline CDR1 is DFQATT and CDR2 SNEGSKA (reference sequence). The CDR3 runs 13 residues. Trimming left V 7 bases short and J 6 bases short, with 16 bases between.